A single TCR beta chain is shown here with its context. Additional DNA sequences in this sample encode the identical CDR3. Trimming stripped 1 base from V and 8 bases from J, with 3 bases between. Per germline, CDR1 SGHTA and CDR2 FQGNSA. The CDR3 totals 11 residues. These data are taken from a study of shared clonotypes between healthy human individuals. Method: immunoSEQ multiplex PCR; TCRdb's copy keeps in-frame clones and lacks some. The sample consists of fewer than 650,000 clones, around 78% of them appearing once. The unsorted samples had tens of millions of PBMCs used for genomic DNA. The receptor's source is a middle-aged woman in good health. Some clones in this sample may be carry-over from other donors' samples. Sample: PBMCs. This chain links TRBV7-2 with TRBJ2-1; D is undetermined. The CDR3: CASSLVHEQFF. The DNA of the CDR3 is TGTGCCAGCAGCTTAGTTCATGAGCAGTTCTTC.